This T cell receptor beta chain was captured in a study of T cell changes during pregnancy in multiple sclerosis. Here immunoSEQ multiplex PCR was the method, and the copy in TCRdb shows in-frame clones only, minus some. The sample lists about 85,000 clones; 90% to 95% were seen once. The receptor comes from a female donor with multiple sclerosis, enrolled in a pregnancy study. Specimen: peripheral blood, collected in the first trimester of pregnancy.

The CDR3 region is CASSFDWETQYF. DNA of the CDR3: TGTGCCAGCAGCTTCGACTGGGAGACCCAGTACTTC. The rearrangement joins TRBV5-6 to TRBJ2-5, with no clear D. CDR3 length: 12 residues. Germline V CDR1 and CDR2: SGHDT, YYEEEE. Trimming took 2 bases from V and 5 from J, leaving 7 bases between them.